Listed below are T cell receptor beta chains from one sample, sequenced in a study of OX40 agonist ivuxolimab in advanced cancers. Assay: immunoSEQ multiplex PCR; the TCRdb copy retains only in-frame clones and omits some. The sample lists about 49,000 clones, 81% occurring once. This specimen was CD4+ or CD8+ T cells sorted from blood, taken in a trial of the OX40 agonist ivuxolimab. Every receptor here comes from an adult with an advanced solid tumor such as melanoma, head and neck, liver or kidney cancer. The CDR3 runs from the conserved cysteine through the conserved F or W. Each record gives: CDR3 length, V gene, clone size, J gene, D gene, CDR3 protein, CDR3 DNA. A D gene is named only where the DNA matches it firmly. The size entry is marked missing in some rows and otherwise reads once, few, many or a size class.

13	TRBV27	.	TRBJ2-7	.	CASSFRPAYEQYF	TGTGCCAGCAGTTTCAGGCCGGCCTACGAGCAGTACTTC
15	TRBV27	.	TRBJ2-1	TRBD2	CASSPGTSGDNEQFF	TGTGCCAGCAGCCCGGGGACTAGCGGGGACAATGAGCAGTTCTTC
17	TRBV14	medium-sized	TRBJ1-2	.	CASSQFPQADPNYGYTF	TGTGCCAGCAGCCAATTTCCTCAGGCAGACCCTAACTATGGCTACACCTTC
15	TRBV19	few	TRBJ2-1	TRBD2	CASSITSGSYDEQFF	TGTGCCAGTAGTATTACTAGCGGGAGTTATGATGAGCAGTTCTTC
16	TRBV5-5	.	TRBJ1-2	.	CASSPYREIGAYGYTF	TGTGCCAGCAGCCCCTACAGGGAAATTGGTGCTTATGGCTACACCTTC
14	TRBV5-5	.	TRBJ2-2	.	CASSLYQNTGELFF	TGTGCCAGCAGCTTGTACCAGAACACCGGGGAGCTGTTTTTT
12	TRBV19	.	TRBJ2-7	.	CASRSEAREQYF	TGTGCCAGTAGATCGGAGGCGAGGGAGCAGTACTTC
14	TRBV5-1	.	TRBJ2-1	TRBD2	CASSWAGGPDEQFF	TGCGCCAGCAGCTGGGCGGGAGGGCCCGATGAGCAGTTCTTC
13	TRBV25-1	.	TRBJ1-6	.	CASTVDERGTLHF	TGTGCCAGCACTGTGGACGAGCGAGGAACCCTCCACTTT
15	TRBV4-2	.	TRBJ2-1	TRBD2	CASSQMTSGGDEQFF	TGTGCCAGCAGCCAAATGACTAGCGGGGGAGATGAGCAGTTCTTC